This entry describes one TCR beta chain. The antigen remains undetermined. The sample originates from a study of early T cells in non-severe SARS-CoV-2 infection. Study information: Sequencing of unsorted whole blood was done on bulk RNA, leaving chains unpaired.

Trimming took off 7 bases at V and 0 bases at J, with 13 bases between the two ends. This CDR3 spans 15 amino acids. Study-wide results and caveats: The study's VDJdb matching favored anti-spike CD8 responses and missed private and CD4 specificities.

Unique molecular identifier tags were affixed to discrete cDNA molecules. TCRdb ran MiXCR on the 5' RACE reads and lists one entry per CDR3 protein. The sample contains about 42,000 distinct CDR3 sequences, roughly 6.6% of which appear only once. The rearrangement uses TRBV12-3 or TRBV12-4 and TRBJ2-4; no clear D. The sequencing sample was made of whole blood. The clonotype comes from an adult who was a healthcare worker with PCR-confirmed SARS-CoV-2 infection or an uninfected control (not recorded which). The CDR3 sequence is CASTLGPLAKNIQYF. The CDR3 coding sequence is TGTGCCAGCACCCTAGGGCCCTTAGCCAAAAACATTCAGTACTTC.